This paragraph covers one TCR beta chain sequence. This specimen belongs to a study of blood T cells in healthy people across ages. A second PCR of 7 to 11 cycles used a sample-barcoded 5' primer and a J-beta primer mix. MiXCR, applied by TCRdb to the 5' RACE reads, yields one record per CDR3 protein. The table includes 600,000 to 900,000 distinct CDR3 sequences, around 24% detected once. The CDR3 totals 18 residues. Trimming removed 6 bases from V and 2 bases from J, with 23 bases in between. Peripheral blood was drawn, ten milliliters per donor. This sample also appeared in a second study, on T cells of mothers and their children. That paper states: Mothers gave over 8.5 million TCR beta CDR3 reads each, and children about 3 million each. No clones detected were persistent microchimeric T cell clones.

The sequencing sample was made of blood. This clonotype was obtained from a boy aged 5-17 years in good health. This chain connects TRBV12-3 or TRBV12-4 to TRBJ1-5; D is possibly TRBD1 (6 bases). CDR3: CASSRIGTTPRGNQPQHF. The CDR3 coding sequence is TGTGCCAGCAGCCGAATCGGGACAACCCCGAGAGGCAATCAGCCCCAGCATTTT.